This TCR beta chain was sequenced in a study of blood T cell repertoires in COVID-19. The CDR3 is 15 residues long. Trimming shortened V by 6 bases and J by 1 base, and 15 bases separated the two germline ends. Germline lookup yields CDR1 ENHRY and CDR2 SYGVKD. Sequenced by immunoSEQ multiplex PCR; TCRdb stores in-frame clones only, minus some. The table shows around 170,000 clones, with about 84% occurring only once. The material sequenced was PBMCs or T cells enriched from blood (not recorded which). The clonotype originates from a man aged 50 or older who had recovered from COVID-19. The J gene is TRBJ1-1, the V gene TRBV10-3; D may be TRBD1 (6 bases). The CDR3 nucleotides read TGTGCCATCAGCCCCCGGACAGAGCCGAACACTGAAGCTTTCTTT. It codes for CAISPRTEPNTEAFF.